This passage covers 11 T cell receptor beta chains from one sample sequenced in a study of CD8+ T cells in alopecia areata. Extracted RNA was reverse transcribed into cDNA, the sequencing template. TCRdb keeps only in-frame clones here, not all; method: immunoSEQ multiplex PCR. The sample carries fewer than 150,000 clones, roughly four fifths recorded once. Indicated treatment: oral pan-JAK inhibitor, 5-10 mg twice daily. This sample comprised CD8+ T cells sorted from blood, obtained at week 4, from a patient treated with tofacitinib. The receptors were sampled from a human donor with alopecia areata.

This clone was recorded once. This rearrangement joins TRBV6-5 to TRBJ2-7; D is unclear. Trimming shortened V by 6 bases and J by 4 bases, and 7 bases separated the two germline ends. The V gene's germline CDR1 is MNHEY and CDR2 SVGAGI. The CDR3 runs to 11 residues. CDR3 region: CASRQNYEQYF. For the CDR3, the DNA is TGTGCCAGCAGACAAAATTACGAGCAGTACTTC.

J is TRBJ2-3 and V is TRBV6-5; D may be TRBD1 (5 bases). The ends were cut back, 6 bases at V and 1 base at J, with 8 bases in the middle. Germline lookup yields CDR1 MNHEY and CDR2 SVGAGI. The CDR3 runs 13 residues. CDR3 bases: TGTGCCAGCAGCATAGGGGGCACAGATACGCAGTATTTT. It specifies CASSIGGTDTQYF.

The rearrangement joins TRBV4-1 to TRBJ2-5, with a weak D call TRBD2 (6 bases). V was shortened by 4 bases and J by 0 bases, with 21 bases between the two germline ends. CDR1 and CDR2 (germline): MGHRA, YSYEKL. This CDR3 spans 18 amino acids. CDR3 protein: CASSPLPWGAGDQETQYF. Written as DNA, the CDR3 is TGCGCCAGCAGCCCTCTTCCGTGGGGAGCGGGTGACCAAGAGACCCAGTACTTC.

The chain combines TRBV7-2 with TRBJ1-2; 7 nucleotides line up with TRBD1. Germline lookup yields CDR1 SGHTA and CDR2 FQGNSA. This CDR3 has 16 amino acids. V was pared by 4 bases and J by 4 bases, with 12 bases of the junction left unmatched. Here the CDR3 reads CASSSWDSESLYGYTF. Written as DNA, the CDR3 is TGTGCCAGCAGCTCCTGGGACAGCGAGTCCCTCTATGGCTACACCTTC.

This clone was recorded a few times. The rearrangement links TRBV29-1 to TRBJ2-7; 7 bases map to TRBD1. Germline V gene lookup returns CDR1 SQVTM and CDR2 ANQGSEA. V was pared by 5 bases and J by 2 bases, with 6 bases of the junction left unmatched. The CDR3 sequence is 13 residues long. The CDR3, as DNA: TGCAGCGTTCTCACAGGGGTAACCTACGAGCAGTACTTC. Residues: CSVLTGVTYEQYF.

This chain uses TRBV7-9 with TRBJ2-3, with unresolved D. V was clipped by 5 bases and J by 6 bases, with 12 bases between them. CDR3 length: 13 residues. Germline loops: CDR1 SEHNR, CDR2 FQNEAQ (reference sequence). CDR3 loop: CASSTQMSDTQYF. In nucleotides, the CDR3 is TGTGCCAGCAGCACACAAATGAGCGATACGCAGTATTTT.

J is TRBJ2-3 and V is TRBV7-9, with 10 nucleotides matching TRBD2. This CDR3 is built from 15 residues. Trimming at V came to 1 base and at J to 4 bases, leaving 2 bases not matched to a gene. Germline V gene lookup returns CDR1 SEHNR and CDR2 FQNEAQ (reference sequence). The CDR3 coding sequence is TGTGCCAGCAGCTTAGTTCTAGCGGGGGCAGATACGCAGTATTTT. Translation gives CASSLVLAGADTQYF.

V is TRBV29-1 and J is TRBJ1-2, with a weak D call TRBD1 (5 bases). Trimming left V 0 bases short and J 5 bases short, with 13 bases between. The CDR3 is made up of 14 amino acids. Germline values: CDR1 SQVTM, CDR2 ANQGSEA. CDR3 nucleotide sequence: TGCAGCGTTGAAGATCCGGGACCTTTTTATGGCTACACCTTC. It codes for CSVEDPGPFYGYTF.

The chain couples TRBV7-9 to TRBJ2-3; perhaps TRBD2 as D (7 bases). There are 16 residues in the CDR3. The germline V gene has CDR1 SEHNR and CDR2 FQNEAQ (reference sequence). With 5 bases removed from V and 2 bases from J, the gap between germline ends came to 17 bases. This chain's CDR3 is CASSARGAKPTDTQYF. In DNA, the CDR3 is TGTGCCAGCAGCGCCCGGGGGGCCAAACCCACAGATACGCAGTATTTT.

This clone has more than one count but fewer than ten. The chain recombines TRBV4-1 with TRBJ2-4; tentatively, D is TRBD2 (6 bases). CDR1 MGHRA and CDR2 YSYEKL come from the germline V gene. This CDR3 has 16 residues. V lost 1 base to trimming and J lost 0 bases, with 10 bases between them. The CDR3 DNA sequence: TGCGCCAGCAGCCAAGTGGGGGGAGTAGCCAAAAACATTCAGTACTTC. Translating it yields CASSQVGGVAKNIQYF.

The CDR3 is CASSSLAVRNEQFF. Here the CDR3 DNA reads TGTGCCAGCAGCTCCCTAGCAGTCCGGAATGAGCAGTTCTTC. The V call is TRBV7-9, the J call TRBJ2-1; the D gene is possibly TRBD2 (5 bases). Looked up from germline, CDR1 is SEHNR and CDR2 is FQNEAQ (reference sequence). Between the trimmed V and J ends, which lost 4 bases and 7 bases, there was a span of 14 bases. The CDR3 runs 14 residues.